A single T cell receptor beta chain is shown here with its context. Assay: immunoSEQ multiplex PCR; the TCRdb copy retains only in-frame clones and omits some. The table has about 1.5 million clones, approximately 98% seen once. The sample is drawn from a study of shared clonotypes between healthy human individuals. Per the germline V gene, CDR1 is MDHEN and CDR2 is SYDVKM. The CDR3 is 16 amino acids. Trimming took off 4 bases at V and 0 bases at J, with 13 bases between the two ends. Sequencing input: naive CD4+ T cells sorted from blood. The subset: CD45RA+ positively selected. The chain is built from TRBV28 and TRBJ1-3; possible D gene TRBD1, 5 bases. This receptor was taken from a man aged 25 to 45 in good health. CDR3 in amino acids: CASSSPGSSSGNTIYF. For the CDR3, the DNA is TGTGCCAGCAGTTCCCCAGGGTCTAGCTCTGGAAACACCATATATTTT. Full variable domain (rest looked up from reference TRBV28 and TRBJ1-3): DVKVTQSSRYLVKRTGEKVFLECVQDMDHENMFWYRQDPGLGLRLIYFSYDVKMKEKGDIPEGYSVSREKKERFSLILESASTNQTSMYLCASSSPGSSSGNTIYFGEGSWLTVV.